This T cell receptor beta chain is drawn from a study of T cell clones after liver transplantation. Whole-study context: Standard immunosuppression, with no induction, continued until 12-24 months after transplant.

In this sample, this clone turned up once. With 2 bases clipped from V and 4 bases from J, the junction kept 5 bases outside the gene matches. CDR3 length: 15 residues. CDR1 and CDR2 from the germline V gene are MNHEY and SMNVEV (reference sequence). Profiling relied on immunoSEQ multiplex PCR, and the TCRdb table lists in-frame clones only, not all of them. The data hold under 55,000 clones, with 80% to 90% observed a single time. This TCR was sampled from a human patient who received a liver transplant. Certain T cells may be donor cells from the graft. The material was CD8+ T cells from blood, obtained 12 months after liver transplant. The chain carries TRBV27 and TRBJ2-3; 8 nucleotides match TRBD2. CDR3 DNA sequence: TGTGCCAGCAGTTTAGGCGGGAGGTTGGCAGATACGCAGTATTTT. Its translation is CASSLGGRLADTQYF.